The 28 T cell receptor beta chains presented below share a single source sample, sequenced in a study of blood T cell repertoires in COVID-19. Clones were read by immunoSEQ multiplex PCR, and TCRdb kept only the in-frame ones, dropping some. The table records around 95,000 clones, 90% of them present only once. Sequencing was performed on peripheral blood. The receptors come from a man over 45 with acute or convalescent COVID-19.

This chain connects TRBV5-1 to TRBJ2-6; D is unclear. Germline CDR1 SGHRS, CDR2 YFSETQ. The CDR3 loop spans 15 amino acids. Trimming cost V 0 bases and J 2 bases, with 6 bases left between them. The CDR3 here is CASSLDTPGANVLTF. As DNA, the CDR3 is TGCGCCAGCAGCTTGGACACCCCTGGGGCCAACGTCCTGACTTTC.

The rearrangement uses TRBV28 and TRBJ2-3; a weak D match, TRBD2 (6 bases). CDR1 is MDHEN and CDR2 is SYDVKM in the germline V gene. This CDR3 is built from 13 residues. Trimming left V 5 bases short and J 4 bases short, with 10 bases between. In DNA, the CDR3 is TGTGCCAGCAGTGGGACTCGCGCAGATACGCAGTATTTT. Amino acids: CASSGTRADTQYF.

This clone has only one observation. This chain links TRBV21-1 with TRBJ2-1; TRBD2, the D gene given by the table, was not confirmed from the DNA. TRBV21-1 is deemed a pseudogene. The CDR3 sequence is 15 residues long. The CDR3 coding sequence is TGTGCCAGCAGCAAAGACCAGGGACTCTACAATGAGCAGTTCTTC. This codes for CASSKDQGLYNEQFF.

The chain links TRBV6-5 to TRBJ2-3, with 10 bases identical to TRBD2. The V segment lost 5 bases and the J segment 5 bases; nucleotides outside the gene matches: 4. The length of the CDR3 is 14 residues. CDR1 is MNHEY, CDR2 SVGAGI, per germline. In DNA, the CDR3 is TGTGCCAGCAGTCTAGCGGGAGAGGGAGATACGCAGTATTTT. This encodes CASSLAGEGDTQYF.

The V gene is TRBV6-5, the J gene TRBJ2-3; D uncertain. The CDR3 covers 11 residues. Germline CDR1 and CDR2: MNHEY and SVGAGI. With 7 bases removed from V and 9 bases from J, the gap between germline ends came to 11 bases. The CDR3 DNA reads TGTGCCAGCAAAGATCTCGGGACGCAGTATTTT. This gives the protein CASKDLGTQYF.

The V and J genes are TRBV7-8 and TRBJ2-1; 10 positions agree with TRBD2. This CDR3 spans 15 amino acids. The germline gives CDR1 SGHVS, CDR2 FQNEAQ. V gave up 2 bases and J gave up 8 bases; unmatched junction bases: 6. CDR3 residues: CASSLQAGGPYEQFF. DNA for the CDR3: TGTGCCAGCAGCTTACAAGCGGGAGGGCCGTATGAGCAGTTCTTC.

V usage is TRBV4-2 and J usage is TRBJ2-7; 9 bases are shared with TRBD2. The CDR3 covers 16 residues. V was clipped by 0 bases and J by 6 bases; unmatched bases: 9. Germline lookup yields CDR1 LGHNA and CDR2 YNFKEQ. In DNA form, the CDR3 reads TGTGCCAGCAGCCAAGAAGGCGGGAGGGCCTCGCTCGAGCAGTACTTC. Translation gives CASSQEGGRASLEQYF.

J is TRBJ2-7 and V is TRBV13, with 15 bases matching TRBD2. J gave up 1 base and V 4 bases, and 8 bases lay outside the gene matches. Germline CDR1 PRHDT, CDR2 FYEKMQ (reference sequence). The CDR3 consists of 18 residues. The CDR3 protein is CASSSAGLAGGRSYEQYF. DNA of the CDR3: TGTGCCAGCAGCTCGGCAGGACTAGCGGGAGGGCGGTCCTACGAGCAGTACTTC.

The chain is built from TRBV28 and TRBJ2-1; perhaps TRBD1 as D (6 bases). Trimming cost V 6 bases and J 8 bases, with 14 bases left between them. Germline loops: CDR1 MDHEN, CDR2 SYDVKM. This CDR3 has 13 residues. This chain's CDR3 is CASRLTGSHEQFF. For the CDR3, the DNA is TGTGCCAGCAGACTTACAGGGTCTCATGAGCAGTTCTTC.

The CDR3 nucleotides read TGCAGCGTAGCCGAGGGTTGGAATTCACCCCTCCACTTT. It is translated as CSVAEGWNSPLHF. This rearrangement joins TRBV29-1 to TRBJ1-6, with D unclear. V was trimmed by 6 bases and J by 7 bases, leaving 13 bases between them. CDR1 is SQVTM, CDR2 ANQGSEA, per germline. The CDR3 consists of 13 residues.

The chain couples TRBV5-1 to TRBJ2-5; tentatively, D is TRBD1 (5 bases). Germline-derived CDR1 and CDR2 are SGHRS and YFSETQ. V lost 1 base and J lost 1, with 11 bases in between. This CDR3 is 15 amino acids long. The CDR3: CASSLFSGPQETQYF. CDR3 nucleotides: TGCGCCAGCAGCTTGTTTTCAGGGCCCCAAGAGACCCAGTACTTC.

The chain has TRBV9 and TRBJ2-5; 9 positions match TRBD1. Germline V CDR1 and CDR2: SGDLS, YYNGEE. J gave up 4 bases and V 0 bases, and 7 bases lay outside the gene matches. The CDR3 contains 16 residues. CDR3 residues: CASSVGLGQGLETQYF. As DNA, the CDR3 is TGTGCCAGCAGCGTAGGGCTGGGACAGGGCCTAGAGACCCAGTACTTC.

The rearrangement links TRBV10-1 to TRBJ2-5; 11 nucleotides match TRBD2. Looked up from germline, CDR1 is WNHNN and CDR2 is SYGVQD (reference sequence). Trimming took 10 bases from V and 3 from J; bases not matched to a gene: 7. This CDR3 region has 14 residues. CDR3 amino acids: CAIIAGGPKETQYF. CDR3 sequence (DNA): TGCGCCATAATAGCGGGAGGGCCAAAAGAGACCCAGTACTTC.

The chain uses TRBV6-5 and TRBJ1-5, with D maybe TRBD1 (6 bases). CDR3 length: 14 residues. V dropped 5 bases and J dropped 4 bases, with 12 bases sitting between them. Germline V lookup: CDR1 MNHEY, CDR2 SVGAGI. CDR3 sequence (DNA): TGTGCCAGCAGTCCGGGACATAGAAATCAGCCCCAGCATTTT. It is translated as CASSPGHRNQPQHF.

This sequence joins TRBV10-1 and TRBJ2-6; 9 bases fit TRBD1. V was pared by 5 bases and J by 2 bases, with 4 bases of the junction left unmatched. The CDR3 loop spans 16 amino acids. From germline, CDR1 is WNHNN and CDR2 SYGVQD (reference sequence). The CDR3 DNA sequence: TGCGCCAGCAGTAGGACAGGGGCCACTGGGGCCAACGTCCTGACTTTC. Amino acids: CASSRTGATGANVLTF.

This sequence joins TRBV10-3 and TRBJ2-5; weak D call: TRBD2 (6 bases). In germline, CDR1 is ENHRY, CDR2 SYGVKD. The CDR3 is 16 residues long. V lost 0 bases to trimming and J lost 4 bases, with 15 bases between them. DNA of the CDR3: TGTGCCATCAGTGAGTCTACGGGACTTGTGATAGAGACCCAGTACTTC. It yields the protein CAISESTGLVIETQYF.

The chain carries TRBV6-5 and TRBJ2-7; 13 positions match TRBD2. The ends lost 8 bases at V and 2 bases at J; junction bases unmatched: 9. Germline values: CDR1 MNHEY, CDR2 SVGAGI. The CDR3 runs 16 residues. CDR3 loop: CASGSPGLAGTYEQYF. The CDR3 DNA is TGTGCCAGCGGTTCCCCGGGACTAGCGGGGACCTACGAGCAGTACTTC.

A word on this clone: Other nucleotide sequences in the sample specify the same CDR3. This chain connects TRBV18 to TRBJ2-4; TRBD2 aligns across 8 bases. Germline V gene lookup returns CDR1 KGHSH and CDR2 LQKENI. The CDR3 covers 13 residues. V shed 3 bases, J shed 6 bases, and the junction held 1 base outside the gene matches. CDR3 loop: CASSPGGGNIQYF. As DNA, the CDR3 is TGTGCCAGCTCACCCGGGGGGGGAAACATTCAGTACTTC.

This chain joins TRBV5-1 and TRBJ1-4; TRBD1 agrees at 9 bases. This CDR3 is 15 amino acids long. The V segment lost 4 bases and the J segment 3 bases; nucleotides outside the gene matches: 4. The germline V gene has CDR1 SGHRS and CDR2 YFSETQ. CDR3 coding DNA: TGCGCCAGCAGCCGAAGACAGGGGGCTAATGAAAAACTGTTTTTT. Translating it yields CASSRRQGANEKLFF.

The chain employs TRBV7-8 and TRBJ1-2; no reliable D call. Germline CDR1 reads SGHVS; CDR2 reads FQNEAQ. This CDR3 has 13 amino acids. The ends were cut back, 2 bases at V and 1 base at J, with 5 bases in the middle. The CDR3, as DNA: TGTGCCAGCAGCTTATCCAATAACTATGGCTACACCTTC. This gives the protein CASSLSNNYGYTF.

The gene calls are TRBV11-3 and TRBJ2-7; 11 bases line up with TRBD1. The CDR3 consists of 16 residues. Germline loops: CDR1 SGHNT, CDR2 YENEEA. V dropped 0 bases and J dropped 0; count of bases not matched to a gene: 1. The CDR3 bases are TGTGCCAGCAGCTTAGATGGGACAGGGGGCTCCTACGAGCAGTACTTC. It is translated as CASSLDGTGGSYEQYF.

The chain recombines TRBV30 with TRBJ2-5, with D tentatively TRBD1 (5 bases). This CDR3 comprises 13 residues. Trimming shortened V by 1 base and J by 4 bases, and 10 bases separated the two germline ends. Per the germline V gene, CDR1 is GTSNPN and CDR2 is SVGIG (reference sequence). CDR3 bases: TGTGCCTGGAGTGGGCGGACAACAGAGACCCAGTACTTC. This translates into CAWSGRTTETQYF. Filled out from reference TRBV30 and TRBJ2-5, the complete variable domain reads SQTIHQWPATLVQPVGSPLSLECTVEGTSNPNLYWYRQAAGRGLQLLFYSVGIGQISSEVPQNLSASRPQDRQFILSSKKLLLSDSGFYLCAWSGRTTETQYFGPGTRLLVL.

The chain recombines TRBV6-5 with TRBJ2-7; TRBD1 matches 7 bases. The CDR3 loop spans 13 amino acids. Per the germline V gene, CDR1 is MNHEY and CDR2 is SVGAGI. V dropped 5 bases and J dropped 6; count of bases not matched to a gene: 7. CDR3 DNA sequence: TGTGCCAGCAGTACACGACAGGGCTCCGAGCAGTACTTC. It encodes CASSTRQGSEQYF.

The rearrangement uses TRBV7-2 and TRBJ1-4; D is possibly TRBD1 (6 bases). V shed 7 bases and J shed 0 bases, with 15 bases lying between them. This CDR3 has 16 residues. Germline assignment: CDR1 SGHTA and CDR2 FQGNSA. CDR3 bases: TGTGCCAGCAACCCGGGACACCTATCAACTAATGAAAAACTGTTTTTT. This encodes CASNPGHLSTNEKLFF.

The rearrangement links TRBV5-1 to TRBJ2-2; D is uncertain. The CDR3 totals 13 residues. Deletions cut 2 bases from V and 3 bases from J, with 5 bases between. Germline assignment: CDR1 SGHRS and CDR2 YFSETQ. The CDR3 region has the DNA TGCGCCAGCAGCTTCACTTACACCGGGGAGCTGTTTTTT. It translates to CASSFTYTGELFF.

This sequence joins TRBV21-1 and TRBJ1-5. TRBV21-1 has pseudogene status. This CDR3 is 17 amino acids long. CDR3 sequence (DNA): TGTGCCAGCATCATCTCCGGGGGGGGGCGACTGAATCAGCCCCAGCATTTT. This encodes CASIISGGGRLNQPQHF.

The CDR3 reads CASSLETGRTFYEQYF. The DNA for the CDR3 is TGTGCCAGCAGCTTAGAAACAGGGCGAACCTTCTACGAGCAGTACTTC. This chain connects TRBV11-3 to TRBJ2-7; tentative D call: TRBD1 (6 bases). Germline-derived CDR1 and CDR2 are SGHNT and YENEEA. This CDR3 has 16 residues. Trimming stripped 0 bases from V and 3 bases from J, with 15 bases between.

This clone came up once. The gene calls are TRBV5-7 and TRBJ2-7, with 10 bases lining up with TRBD1. TRBV5-7 is marked as an open reading frame, function uncertain. CDR3 length equals 16 residues. Losses at the gene ends were 4 bases for V and 1 base for J; bases not matched to a gene: 8. The CDR3 sequence is CASSPRGTGESYEQYF. CDR3 sequence (DNA): TGTGCCAGCAGCCCCCGAGGGACAGGGGAATCCTACGAGCAGTACTTC.